This T cell receptor (beta chain) comes out of a study of cytomegalovirus exposure and HLA in healthy donors. The PCR had 60 Vbeta and 13 Jbeta primers. Using immunoSEQ multiplex PCR, the repertoire was profiled, and TCRdb retains in-frame clones only, with some absent. The data show roughly 27,000 clones, with about 60% seen just once and approximately 42% held by the top ten. V was pared by 1 base and J by 0 bases, with 13 bases between. This CDR3 contains 17 residues. Germline CDR1 reads MGHDK; CDR2 reads SYGVNS. This TCR was recovered from a male donor in good health and CMV-seropositive. Sequencing was performed on PBMCs. V and J are TRBV25-1 and TRBJ1-5, with a tentative D call TRBD1 (5 bases). CDR3 region: CASSESGVIGSNQPQHF. CDR3 sequence (DNA): TGTGCCAGCAGTGAATCGGGGGTGATCGGTAGCAATCAGCCCCAGCATTTT.